A single sample is the source of the 15 T cell receptor beta chains below, sequenced in a study of OX40 agonist ivuxolimab in advanced cancers. TCRdb keeps only in-frame clones here, not all; method: immunoSEQ multiplex PCR. The sample lists about 130,000 clones, about 92% seen once, with approximately 0.93% in the top ten. The sample in question was CD4+ or CD8+ T cells sorted from blood, obtained in a trial of the OX40 agonist ivuxolimab. Receptor source: an adult with an advanced solid tumor such as melanoma, head and neck, liver or kidney cancer.

A few counts support this clone. The chain has TRBV10-1 and TRBJ1-1, with 7 bases lining up with TRBD1. Germline V gene lookup returns CDR1 WNHNN and CDR2 SYGVQD (reference sequence). This CDR3 region has 15 residues. After removal of 0 bases from V and 4 bases from J, the junction contained 5 bases not matched to a gene. CDR3 in amino acids: CASSESGRGFTEAFF. CDR3 coding DNA: TGCGCCAGCAGTGAGTCCGGCAGGGGGTTCACTGAAGCTTTCTTT.

The chain has TRBV5-4 and TRBJ2-2; possible D gene TRBD2, 7 bases. CDR1 and CDR2 from the germline V gene are SGHNT and YYREEE (reference sequence). This CDR3 region has 16 residues. V gave up 5 bases and J gave up 7 bases, with 21 bases separating them. This chain's CDR3 is CASSFRGGGLDGELFF. The CDR3 DNA reads as TGTGCCAGCAGTTTCAGGGGAGGGGGTCTAGACGGGGAGCTGTTTTTT.

The rearrangement joins TRBV6-5 to TRBJ2-5; 8 nucleotides match TRBD2. Germline V CDR1 and CDR2: MNHEY, SVGAGI. Trimming cost V 9 bases and J 4 bases; bases outside gene matches: 7. CDR3 length equals 13 residues. CDR3 in DNA: TGTGCCAGGTCGGGGGGGCGCATAGAGACCCAGTACTTC. This gives the protein CARSGGRIETQYF.

The chain links TRBV5-4 to TRBJ1-6, with D unclear. V shed 0 bases and J shed 7 bases, with 8 bases lying between them. The CDR3 sequence is 14 residues long. Germline values: CDR1 SGHNT, CDR2 YYREEE (reference sequence). Here the CDR3 reads CASSLGGGNSPLHF. In DNA form, the CDR3 reads TGTGCCAGCAGCTTGGGGGGAGGGAATTCACCCCTCCACTTT.

V usage is TRBV19 and J usage is TRBJ2-7; D not certain. CDR1 LNHDA and CDR2 SQIVND come from the germline V gene (reference sequence). The V gene lost 3 bases and the J gene lost 3 bases, with 6 bases spanning the gap. CDR3 size: 12 residues. The CDR3 bases are TGTGCCAGTAGTATGGGCAGCTACGAGCAGTACTTC. It translates to CASSMGSYEQYF.

This rearrangement joins TRBV5-1 to TRBJ2-7, with D hard to call. This CDR3 comprises 12 residues. Between the trimmed V and J ends, which lost 3 bases and 4 bases, there was a span of 8 bases. Germline V gives CDR1 SGHRS, CDR2 YFSETQ. The CDR3 DNA follows: TGCGCCAGCAGCTCGCTGGGATACGAGCAGTACTTC. Residues: CASSSLGYEQYF.

The chain links TRBV11-1 to TRBJ1-3; D ambiguous. This CDR3 region has 15 residues. V gave up 5 bases and J gave up 7 bases, with 18 bases separating them. Germline CDR1 SGHAT, CDR2 FQDESV (reference sequence). Here the CDR3 DNA reads TGTGCCAGCAGCCTGGACGGCTCTGGAAGGAACACCATATATTTT. Encoded protein: CASSLDGSGRNTIYF. The variable domain in full, with the rest retrieved from reference TRBV11-1 and TRBJ1-3, is EAEVAQSPRYKITEKSQAVAFWCDPISGHATLYWYRQILGQGPELLVQFQDESVVDDSQLPKDRFSAERLKGVDSTLKIQPAELGDSAMYLCASSLDGSGRNTIYFGEGSWLTVV.

This sequence joins TRBV10-3 and TRBJ2-3; 9 bases align to TRBD2. The CDR3 is 16 residues long. Germline V gives CDR1 ENHRY, CDR2 SYGVKD. The V segment lost 0 bases and the J segment 4 bases; nucleotides outside the gene matches: 5. CDR3 nucleotides: TGTGCCATCAGTGAGTCGTCCGGCGGGGGGGCAGATACGCAGTATTTT. It is translated as CAISESSGGGADTQYF.

The chain links TRBV18 to TRBJ1-5; 8 nucleotides match TRBD1. This CDR3 is 15 amino acids long. The V and J ends lost 3 bases and 2 bases, in that order; junction bases with no gene match: 3. Germline-derived CDR1 and CDR2 are KGHSH and LQKENI. CDR3 protein: CASSPSGQGNQPQHF. In nucleotides, the CDR3 is TGTGCCAGCTCACCCTCGGGACAGGGCAATCAGCCCCAGCATTTT. The whole variable domain, filled in from reference TRBV18 and TRBJ1-5, reads NAGVMQNPRHLVRRRGQEARLRCSPMKGHSHVYWYRQLPEEGLKFMVYLQKENIIDESGMPKERFSAEFPKEGPSILRIQQVVRGDSAAYFCASSPSGQGNQPQHFGDGTRLSIL.

The gene calls are TRBV7-2 and TRBJ1-5; TRBD1 matches at 8 bases. The length of the CDR3 is 15 residues. The germline V gene encodes CDR1 SGHTA and CDR2 FQGNSA. V was clipped by 3 bases and J by 7 bases; unmatched bases: 8. The CDR3 DNA is TGTGCCAGCAGCTTGAACAGGGGGGGTGGACAGCCCCAGCATTTT. Its protein product is CASSLNRGGGQPQHF.

The CDR3 coding sequence is TGCGCCAGCAGCCATCTGTCAGGGGGCACAGATACGCAGTATTTT. It is translated as CASSHLSGGTDTQYF. V gene TRBV4-3 combines with J gene TRBJ2-3; TRBD1 might be the D (6 bases). The CDR3 length is 15 residues. Trimming took 3 bases from V and 1 from J, leaving 11 bases between them. Germline lookup yields CDR1 LGHNA and CDR2 YSLEER.

The rearrangement links TRBV7-3 to TRBJ1-2, with D perhaps TRBD1 (5 bases). CDR1 and CDR2 from the germline V gene are SGHTA and FQGTGA. V was trimmed by 5 bases and J by 4 bases, leaving 17 bases between them. The CDR3 is made up of 15 amino acids. In DNA form, the CDR3 reads TGTGCCAGCAGCCAAACCCACAGGACGGGCTATGGCTACACCTTC. Protein: CASSQTHRTGYGYTF.

This chain joins TRBV2 and TRBJ2-5; 7 nucleotides match TRBD1. The germline V gene has CDR1 SNHLY and CDR2 FYNNEI. The V gene end was trimmed by 4 bases and the J gene end by 4 bases; junction bases not matched to a gene: 6. CDR3 length equals 14 residues. CDR3 sequence (DNA): TGTGCCAGCAGTGGGCAGGGGGTGGGAGAGACCCAGTACTTC. This gives the protein CASSGQGVGETQYF.

The V and J genes are TRBV13 and TRBJ1-2; D ambiguous. The CDR3 runs to 13 residues. The ends were cut back, 6 bases at V and 8 bases at J, with 16 bases in the middle. The germline V gene has CDR1 PRHDT and CDR2 FYEKMQ (reference sequence). CDR3 bases: TGTGCCAGCAGTCTAGGTGGGAGCGGGGGCTACACCTTC. Its translation is CASSLGGSGGYTF.

CDR3 DNA: TGTGCCAGTAGTATAGATCCAGGGGGACGGAATCAGCCCCAGCATTTT. This sequence encodes CASSIDPGGRNQPQHF. This chain joins TRBV19 and TRBJ1-5; 7 bases are a match to TRBD1. The CDR3 sequence is 16 residues long. CDR1 is LNHDA, CDR2 SQIVND, per germline (reference sequence). With 0 bases clipped from V and 4 bases from J, the junction kept 6 bases outside the gene matches.